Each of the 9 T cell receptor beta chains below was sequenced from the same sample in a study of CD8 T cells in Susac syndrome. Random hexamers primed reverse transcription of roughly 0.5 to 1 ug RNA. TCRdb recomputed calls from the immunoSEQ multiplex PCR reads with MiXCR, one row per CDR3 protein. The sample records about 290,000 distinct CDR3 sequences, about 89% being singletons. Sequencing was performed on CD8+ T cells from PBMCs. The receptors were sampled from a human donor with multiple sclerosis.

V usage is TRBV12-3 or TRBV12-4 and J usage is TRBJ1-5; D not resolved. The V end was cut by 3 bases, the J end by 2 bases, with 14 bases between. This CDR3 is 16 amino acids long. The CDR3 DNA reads TGTGCCAGCAGTTTCCGGAGGCAGTCACGCAATCAGCCCCAGCATTTT. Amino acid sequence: CASSFRRQSRNQPQHF.

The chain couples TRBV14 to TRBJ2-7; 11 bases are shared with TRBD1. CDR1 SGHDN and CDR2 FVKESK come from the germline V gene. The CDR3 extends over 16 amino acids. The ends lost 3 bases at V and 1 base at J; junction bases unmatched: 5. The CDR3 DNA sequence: TGTGCCAGCAGCCAGCACGGACAGGGGGCATCCTACGAGCAGTACTTC. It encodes CASSQHGQGASYEQYF.

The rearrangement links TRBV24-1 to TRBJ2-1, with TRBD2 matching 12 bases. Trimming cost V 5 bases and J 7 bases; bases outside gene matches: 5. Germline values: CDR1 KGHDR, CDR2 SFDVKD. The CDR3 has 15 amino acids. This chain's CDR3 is CATSALAGGSNEQFF. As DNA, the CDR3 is TGTGCCACCAGTGCACTAGCGGGAGGATCGAATGAGCAGTTCTTC.

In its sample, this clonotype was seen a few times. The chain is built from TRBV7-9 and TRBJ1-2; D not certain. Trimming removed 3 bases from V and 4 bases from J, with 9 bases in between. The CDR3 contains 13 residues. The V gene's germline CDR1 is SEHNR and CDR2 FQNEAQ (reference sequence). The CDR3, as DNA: TGTGCCAGCAGCTTGGGCGGTATCTATGGCTACACCTTC. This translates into CASSLGGIYGYTF.

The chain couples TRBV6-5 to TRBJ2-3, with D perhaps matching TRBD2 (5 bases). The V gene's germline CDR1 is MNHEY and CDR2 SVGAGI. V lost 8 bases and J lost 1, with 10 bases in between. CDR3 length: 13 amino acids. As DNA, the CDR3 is TGTGCCAGCTGGACTGTTGGCACAGATACGCAGTATTTT. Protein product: CASWTVGTDTQYF.

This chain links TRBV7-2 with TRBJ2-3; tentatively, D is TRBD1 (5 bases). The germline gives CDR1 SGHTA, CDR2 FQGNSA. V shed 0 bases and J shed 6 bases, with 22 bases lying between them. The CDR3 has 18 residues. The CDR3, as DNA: TGTGCCAGCAGCTTAGCGCTAAGGGGTTCGCTACAGGAGGATACGCAGTATTTT. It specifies CASSLALRGSLQEDTQYF.

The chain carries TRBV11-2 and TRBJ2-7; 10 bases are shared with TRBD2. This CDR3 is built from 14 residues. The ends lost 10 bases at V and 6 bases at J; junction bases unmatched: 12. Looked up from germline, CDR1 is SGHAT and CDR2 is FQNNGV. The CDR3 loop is CATKEGLAHTEQYF. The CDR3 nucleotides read TGTGCCACCAAGGAGGGACTAGCGCATACCGAGCAGTACTTC.

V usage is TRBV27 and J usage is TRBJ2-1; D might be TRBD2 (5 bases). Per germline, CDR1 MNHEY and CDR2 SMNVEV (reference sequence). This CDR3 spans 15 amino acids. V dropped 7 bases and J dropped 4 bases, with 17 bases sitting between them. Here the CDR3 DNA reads TGTGCCAGCACCCTCGGGGTAGCGCCTTACAATGAGCAGTTCTTC. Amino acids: CASTLGVAPYNEQFF.

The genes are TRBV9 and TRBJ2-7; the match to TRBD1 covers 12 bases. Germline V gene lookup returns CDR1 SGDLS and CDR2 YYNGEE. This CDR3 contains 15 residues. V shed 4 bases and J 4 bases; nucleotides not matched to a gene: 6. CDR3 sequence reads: CASSPGTGGGYEQYF. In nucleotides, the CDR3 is TGTGCCAGCAGCCCCGGGACAGGGGGCGGGTACGAGCAGTACTTC.